This T cell receptor (beta chain) was sequenced for a study of T cells in Graves' hyperthyroidism and ophthalmopathy. Amplified TCR beta CDR3 regions came from RNA transcripts. TCR CDR3 underwent first-round RT-PCR with the HTBI primer set. One entry per CDR3 protein results from TCRdb running MiXCR on the multiplex PCR reads. The data contain over 500,000 distinct CDR3 sequences, approximately 48% of them singletons. The germline V gene has CDR1 SGDLS and CDR2 YYNGEE. The CDR3 sequence is 15 residues long. Trimming removed 0 bases at V and 5 bases at J, with 14 bases between. The chain combines TRBV9 with TRBJ1-2; weak D call: TRBD1 (6 bases). The sequenced sample consisted of peripheral blood or thyroid tissue (not recorded which). The receptor's source is an adult woman with Graves' disease, either hyperthyroidism or ophthalmopathy (not recorded which). The CDR3 region is CASSVGGGGLYGYTF. The CDR3 DNA is TGTGCCAGCAGCGTAGGAGGAGGGGGTTTATATGGCTACACCTTC.